Only a few counts were recorded for the clone carrying this T cell receptor beta chain. This CDR3 has 15 amino acids. CDR1 is SGHTA and CDR2 is FQGNSA in the germline V gene. V dropped 5 bases and J dropped 4; count of bases not matched to a gene: 5. The sequenced template was cDNA made from the entire isolated RNA. Clones were sequenced by immunoSEQ multiplex PCR, and TCRdb holds only the in-frame ones, with some missing. This table has some 230,000 clones, more than 9% appearing once. This entry belongs to a study of beta chain features in type 1 diabetes. The sequence was obtained from a woman between 18 and 29 years old in good health. What was sequenced was naive CD4+ T cells from blood. The V call is TRBV7-2, the J call TRBJ2-2, with 9 bases identical to TRBD1. The chain's CDR3 is CASSRGQGSTGELFF. CDR3 coding DNA: TGTGCCAGCAGCCGGGGACAGGGAAGCACCGGGGAGCTGTTTTTT.